This T cell receptor (beta chain) stems from a study of cytomegalovirus exposure and HLA in healthy donors. The CDR3 consists of 15 residues. Germline values: CDR1 LNHDA, CDR2 SQIVND (reference sequence). With V trimmed by 5 bases and J by 0 bases, 7 bases remained unmatched. A multiplex PCR was run with 60 Vbeta primers and 13 Jbeta primers. Measured with immunoSEQ multiplex PCR; TCRdb has only the in-frame clones, and not every one. The table records some 85,000 clones, approximately 84% of them present only once. The chain has TRBV19 and TRBJ2-7; 7 nucleotides agree with TRBD2. The TCR comes from a man aged 18 to 29 in good health and CMV-seronegative. The sequenced sample was PBMCs. CDR3 in amino acids: CASSSPGGSSYEQYF. The CDR3 coding sequence is TGTGCCAGTAGTTCCCCGGGCGGGAGCTCCTACGAGCAGTACTTC.